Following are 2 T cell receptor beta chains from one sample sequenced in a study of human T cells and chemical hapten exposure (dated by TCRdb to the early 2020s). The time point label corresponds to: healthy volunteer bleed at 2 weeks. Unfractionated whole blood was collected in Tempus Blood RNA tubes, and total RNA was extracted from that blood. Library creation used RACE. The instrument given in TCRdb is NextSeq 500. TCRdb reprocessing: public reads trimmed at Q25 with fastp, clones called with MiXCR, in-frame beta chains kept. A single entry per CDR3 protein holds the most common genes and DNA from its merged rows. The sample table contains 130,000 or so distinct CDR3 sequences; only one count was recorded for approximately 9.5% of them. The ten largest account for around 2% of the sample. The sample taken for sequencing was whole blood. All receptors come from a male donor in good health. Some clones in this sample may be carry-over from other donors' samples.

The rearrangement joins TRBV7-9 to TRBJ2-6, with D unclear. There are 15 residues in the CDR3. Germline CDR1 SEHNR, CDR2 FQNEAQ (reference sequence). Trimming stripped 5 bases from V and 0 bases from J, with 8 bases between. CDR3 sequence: CASSPKNSGANVLTF. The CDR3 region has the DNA TGTGCCAGCAGCCCTAAGAACTCTGGGGCCAACGTCCTGACTTTC.

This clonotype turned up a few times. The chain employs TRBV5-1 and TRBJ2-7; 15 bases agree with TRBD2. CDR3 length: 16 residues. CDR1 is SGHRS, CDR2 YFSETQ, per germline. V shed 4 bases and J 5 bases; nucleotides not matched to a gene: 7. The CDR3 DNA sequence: TGCGCCAGCAGCACGGGACTAGCGGGAGGTAGGAACGAGCAGTACTTC. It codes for CASSTGLAGGRNEQYF.